One sample yielded the 10 T cell receptor beta chains listed below, sequenced in a study of identical twins listed by TCRdb under 2016. The library was prepared using 5' RACE. Sequenced using an Illumina HiSeq 2000. The public reads were reprocessed in TCRdb via fastp at Q25 and MiXCR, keeping in-frame beta chains. Entries that share a CDR3 protein sequence are merged under the most common genes and DNA. Counted in this sample were roughly 220,000 distinct CDR3 sequences; 5.5% to 7.5% of them appeared once. Clones ranked in the top ten supply more than 12% of the sample. The same specimen was also included in a second study, on T cells expressing NK-cell markers.

Sequences were obtained from CD8+ T cells sorted from blood. All receptors come from a woman between 18 and 30 years old in good health.

There are a few counts of this clonotype. This sequence joins TRBV20-1 and TRBJ2-7; D gene uncertain. The CDR3 length is 13 residues. Germline loops: CDR1 DFQATT, CDR2 SNEGSKA (reference sequence). Trimming shortened V by 1 base and J by 0 bases, and 7 bases separated the two germline ends. DNA of the CDR3: TGCAGTGCTAGAGTAACCAGCTCCTACGAGCAGTACTTC. This codes for CSARVTSSYEQYF.

This clonotype came up a few times. The chain couples TRBV20-1 to TRBJ1-5, with 7 bases that match TRBD1. V shed 6 bases, J shed 0 bases, and the junction held 8 bases outside the gene matches. CDR1 is DFQATT and CDR2 is SNEGSKA in the germline V gene (reference sequence). This CDR3 contains 15 residues. CDR3 region: CSAGVQGGSNQPQHF. CDR3 coding DNA: TGCAGTGCCGGTGTTCAGGGGGGTAGCAATCAGCCCCAGCATTTT.

At least ten counts were recorded for this clonotype. The chain links TRBV12-3 or TRBV12-4 to TRBJ2-7; the D call may be TRBD1 or TRBD2 (5 bases each). This CDR3 region has 14 residues. Between the trimmed V and J ends, which lost 4 bases and 3 bases, there was a span of 13 bases. CDR3 protein: CASSSGPIYYEQYF. The DNA for the CDR3 is TGTGCCAGCAGTTCGGGACCGATTTACTACGAGCAGTACTTC.

This sequence joins TRBV7-8 and TRBJ1-2; tentative D call: TRBD1 (5 bases). Trimming shortened V by 4 bases and J by 4 bases, and 16 bases separated the two germline ends. The CDR3 sequence is 15 residues long. The germline gives CDR1 SGHVS, CDR2 FQNEAQ. CDR3 loop: CASSSVPGTPYGYTF. In DNA, the CDR3 is TGTGCCAGCAGCTCAGTACCAGGGACCCCCTATGGCTACACCTTC.

V is TRBV25-1 and J is TRBJ1-2, with 7 bases aligning to TRBD1. This CDR3 has 14 amino acids. The germline V gene encodes CDR1 MGHDK and CDR2 SYGVNS. J was trimmed by 6 bases and V by 2 bases; bases with no gene match: 6. For the CDR3, the DNA is TGTGCCAGCAGTGAAAGTGAGGGGGCGGATGGCTACACCTTC. Translated, it gives CASSESEGADGYTF.

This clonotype has at least ten counts. The CDR3 coding sequence is TGCGCCAGCAGCCCACGGCTAGCGGAGGAGCAGTACTTC. Its protein is CASSPRLAEEQYF. The chain employs TRBV5-1 and TRBJ2-7, with TRBD2 matching 7 bases. Germline assignment: CDR1 SGHRS and CDR2 YFSETQ. The CDR3 totals 13 residues. J lost 7 bases, V lost 4 bases, and 8 bases had no gene match.

CDR3 amino acids: CASSLPYSPDTQYF. The CDR3 nucleotides read TGTGCCAGCAGTTTGCCCTATAGTCCAGATACGCAGTATTTT. The chain employs TRBV12-3 or TRBV12-4 and TRBJ2-3; D not resolved. Trimming removed 3 bases at V and 4 bases at J, with 11 bases between. The CDR3 sequence is 14 residues long.

This clonotype was counted a few times. This chain joins TRBV7-6 and TRBJ2-2; 8 positions match TRBD2. Germline-derived CDR1 and CDR2 are SGHVS and FNYEAQ. The CDR3 covers 16 residues. Trimming at V came to 0 bases and at J to 1 base, leaving 1 base not matched to a gene. The CDR3 DNA reads as TGTGCCAGCAGCTTAGCTAGCGGGGAGAACACCGGGGAGCTGTTTTTT. This gives the protein CASSLASGENTGELFF.

The chain employs TRBV7-9 and TRBJ1-5; D gene ambiguous. Deletions cut 5 bases from V and 7 bases from J, with 12 bases between. This CDR3 has 13 residues. CDR1 is SEHNR and CDR2 is FQNEAQ in the germline V gene (reference sequence). Here the CDR3 DNA reads TGTGCCAGCAGCCCGAGTTCAGGCCAGCCCCAGCATTTT. Protein sequence: CASSPSSGQPQHF.

This chain connects TRBV20-1 to TRBJ2-1; 10 bases are a match to TRBD2. Trimming cost V 2 bases and J 8 bases; bases outside gene matches: 9. Germline loops: CDR1 DFQATT, CDR2 SNEGSKA (reference sequence). This CDR3 spans 15 amino acids. In nucleotides, the CDR3 is TGCAGTGCTAGAAGTACTAGCGGGACCTGGGATGAGCAGTTCTTC. It codes for CSARSTSGTWDEQFF.